The 10 T cell receptor beta chains below come from one sample, sequenced in a study of T cells in Graves' hyperthyroidism and ophthalmopathy. The source material, RNA transcripts, was used to amplify TCR beta CDR3 regions. TCR CDR3 regions were first amplified by RT-PCR with HTBI primers. Each CDR3 protein is one row after TCRdb ran MiXCR on the multiplex PCR reads. The data hold about 400,000 distinct CDR3 sequences, with 15% to 19% observed a single time. The sequenced material came from blood. The origin of the receptors is a woman aged 18-29 years with Graves' hyperthyroidism.

This clonotype turned up a few times. The chain carries TRBV3-1 and TRBJ1-3, with D hard to call. V lost 5 bases and J lost 4, with 15 bases in between. Germline CDR1 and CDR2: LGHDT and YNNKEL (reference sequence). The CDR3 is 15 residues long. The CDR3 loop reads CASSLIKSGGNTIYF. For the CDR3, the DNA is TGTGCCAGCAGCTTAATAAAGTCTGGGGGAAACACCATATATTTT.

This clonotype was seen repeatedly, ten times or more. The gene calls are TRBV12-3 or TRBV12-4 and TRBJ1-6; TRBD1 matches at 7 bases. Trimming at V came to 6 bases and at J to 5 bases, leaving 4 bases not matched to a gene. The CDR3 consists of 14 residues. As DNA, the CDR3 is TGTGCCAGCAGCGTCGACAGGGATAATTCACCCCTCCACTTT. This gives the protein CASSVDRDNSPLHF.

CDR3 loop: CASSGDRTGAPVAKNIQYF. CDR3 bases: TGTGCCAGCAGTGGGGACCGGACAGGGGCCCCGGTAGCCAAAAACATTCAGTACTTC. The V and J genes are TRBV6-2 or TRBV6-3 and TRBJ2-4; 9 nucleotides align to TRBD1. CDR1 is MNHEY and CDR2 is SVGEGT in the germline V gene. CDR3 size: 19 residues. V shed 5 bases and J 0 bases; nucleotides not matched to a gene: 14.

This clonotype was found many times. This chain connects TRBV20-1 to TRBJ2-1, with D unclear. V was shortened by 0 bases and J by 6 bases, with 6 bases between the two germline ends. Per the germline V gene, CDR1 is DFQATT and CDR2 is SNEGSKA (reference sequence). The CDR3 is made up of 12 amino acids. Here the CDR3 DNA reads TGCAGTGCTAGAGATTTGGGCAATGAGCAGTTCTTC. This translates into CSARDLGNEQFF.

The table lists this clonotype with many counts. The V gene is TRBV7-8, the J gene TRBJ1-2, with D perhaps TRBD1 (6 bases). The V end lost 1 base, the J end lost 4 bases, and 10 bases lay between the germline ends. The CDR3 runs 14 residues. Germline V gene lookup returns CDR1 SGHVS and CDR2 FQNEAQ. In DNA, the CDR3 is TGTGCCAGCAGCTTAGGGACAGTGCTCTATGGCTACACCTTC. It codes for CASSLGTVLYGYTF.

The chain carries TRBV28 and TRBJ1-4, with 8 bases lining up with TRBD1. The CDR3 spans 15 residues. Germline assignment: CDR1 MDHEN and CDR2 SYDVKM. The V gene end was trimmed by 6 bases and the J gene end by 4 bases; junction bases not matched to a gene: 7. The CDR3 region has the DNA TGTGCCAGCAGCCTCGGACAGGGCTATAATGAAAAACTGTTTTTT. Translating it yields CASSLGQGYNEKLFF.

This clonotype appeared many times. CDR3 loop: CASSLVGTNTDTQYF. CDR3 sequence (DNA): TGTGCCAGCAGCTTAGTTGGGACTAACACAGATACGCAGTATTTT. J is TRBJ2-3 and V is TRBV7-9, with 7 bases lining up with TRBD2. CDR1 SEHNR and CDR2 FQNEAQ come from the germline V gene (reference sequence). This CDR3 region has 15 residues. The J segment lost 2 bases and the V segment lost 1 base, leaving 3 bases of the junction unmatched.

A word on this clonotype: This may come from a read error, since a much larger clone is one base off. The chain is built from TRBV20-1 and TRBJ2-7; D is perhaps TRBD1 (5 bases). CDR3 size: 14 residues. Germline CDR1 is DFQATT and CDR2 is SNEGSKA (reference sequence). Here the CDR3 DNA reads TGCGGTGCGAGGCCAGGGTCCTCCACCTACGAGCAGTACTTC. Its protein is CGARPGSSTYEQYF.

This clonotype occurred many times. The chain has TRBV20-1 and TRBJ2-1, with TRBD2 matching over 8 bases. Germline assignment: CDR1 DFQATT and CDR2 SNEGSKA (reference sequence). This CDR3 region has 15 residues. J lost 9 bases, V lost 1 base, and 11 bases had no gene match. The CDR3 is CSARGRARGEGEQFF. Here the CDR3 DNA reads TGCAGTGCTAGAGGGAGGGCGCGGGGGGAGGGTGAGCAGTTCTTC.

This clonotype has ten or more counts. The V and J genes are TRBV28 and TRBJ2-7; perhaps TRBD1 as D (6 bases). CDR1 is MDHEN and CDR2 is SYDVKM in the germline V gene. CDR3 size: 15 residues. The V end was cut by 4 bases, the J end by 0 bases, with 13 bases between. DNA for the CDR3: TGTGCCAGCAGTTCTACCGGGACATTCTCCTACGAGCAGTACTTC. Residues: CASSSTGTFSYEQYF.